The next 8 T cell receptor beta chains were all read from a single sample in a study of blood T cell repertoires in COVID-19. Some clones are missing from TCRdb's copy, which holds only in-frame ones; the method was immunoSEQ multiplex PCR. This table holds approximately 400,000 clones, about 90% found once. The sequencing sample was made of peripheral blood. These receptors were collected from a man aged 35 to 55 with acute or convalescent COVID-19.

The V gene is TRBV14, the J gene TRBJ1-6; 10 bases map to TRBD1. Unmatched junction bases numbered 9, after V lost 3 bases and J lost 10 bases. CDR3 size: 16 residues. The germline V gene has CDR1 SGHDN and CDR2 FVKESK. The CDR3 DNA reads as TGTGCCAGCAGCCAGGGGTCGACAGGGGGCGGCTCACCCCTCCACTTT. Residues: CASSQGSTGGGSPLHF.

The chain uses TRBV14 and TRBJ2-5, with D maybe TRBD2 (5 bases). V gave up 4 bases and J gave up 5 bases, with 11 bases separating them. CDR1 is SGHDN and CDR2 is FVKESK in the germline V gene. This CDR3 contains 13 residues. In DNA, the CDR3 is TGTGCCAGCAGCCGAGGGCGTTGGGAGACCCAGTACTTC. Amino acids: CASSRGRWETQYF.

This sequence joins TRBV4-1 and TRBJ1-5, with a weak D call TRBD1 (5 bases). Trimming pared 5 bases from V and 7 bases from J, leaving 12 bases between. The CDR3 sequence is 13 residues long. Germline loops: CDR1 MGHRA, CDR2 YSYEKL. The CDR3 reads CASSVRVEQPQHF. The DNA of the CDR3 is TGCGCCAGCAGCGTCAGGGTTGAACAGCCCCAGCATTTT.

The count of this clone is one. The chain joins TRBV15 to TRBJ1-2; TRBD1 is a possible D gene (5 bases). Trimming stripped 0 bases from V and 8 bases from J, with 13 bases between. Per germline, CDR1 LNHNV and CDR2 YYDKDF (reference sequence). The CDR3 is 14 residues long. The CDR3 spells CATSRDLQGGGYTF. The CDR3 region has the DNA TGTGCCACCAGCAGAGATCTCCAGGGTGGAGGCTACACCTTC.

The chain recombines TRBV15 with TRBJ2-6, with D perhaps matching TRBD1 (5 bases). V lost 2 bases and J lost 1, with 6 bases in between. CDR1 LNHNV and CDR2 YYDKDF come from the germline V gene (reference sequence). This CDR3 has 15 amino acids. CDR3 sequence: CATSRQGSGANVLTF. CDR3 in DNA: TGTGCCACCAGCAGACAGGGTTCTGGGGCCAACGTCCTGACTTTC.

This sequence joins TRBV25-1 and TRBJ1-4; D unclear. Per germline, CDR1 MGHDK and CDR2 SYGVNS. Trimming shortened V by 5 bases and J by 0 bases, and 16 bases separated the two germline ends. The CDR3 covers 17 residues. CDR3 region: CASSSQVTLATNEKLFF. Written as DNA, the CDR3 is TGTGCCAGCAGTTCCCAGGTGACCCTTGCAACTAATGAAAAACTGTTTTTT.

The chain uses TRBV2 and TRBJ1-2; 9 positions agree with TRBD1. The CDR3 is made up of 13 amino acids. Germline loops: CDR1 SNHLY, CDR2 FYNNEI. V lost 10 bases, J lost 5 bases, and 8 bases stayed unmatched. The CDR3 here is CANTPGQGYGYTF. As DNA, the CDR3 is TGTGCCAACACTCCGGGACAGGGTTATGGCTACACCTTC.

Only one count was recorded for this clone. The chain couples TRBV6-5 to TRBJ1-2; no firm D call. The germline V and J ends were trimmed by 4 bases and 2 bases, with 8 bases remaining between them. The CDR3 covers 13 residues. CDR1 and CDR2 (germline): MNHEY, SVGAGI. DNA of the CDR3: TGTGCCAGCAGTTTGACACAGAACTATGGCTACACCTTC. Its translation: CASSLTQNYGYTF.